The 24 T cell receptor beta chains in this list originate from one sample, sequenced in a study of T cell responses to AZD1222 COVID-19 vaccine (dated by TCRdb to about 2021). Sample time point, as interpreted from the label and publication: baseline before first vaccination. The label giving this sample's treatment or condition can be read as: meningococcal conjugate vaccine given as trial control. Library preparation employed the immunoSEQ multiplex PCR assay. This immuneACCESS table, as held by TCRdb, lists in-frame sequences with V and J called but not all clones. Of the missing ones, under half trace to an unresolved V gene in checked studies; the others have no known cause. For this sample there are 200,000 or so clones; 87% appear just once. 2.5% to 3% of the sample goes to the ten largest clones. This material consisted of peripheral blood, taken on day 0 of MenACWY control vaccination. Receptors originate from an adult in good health.

The V gene is TRBV14, the J gene TRBJ1-1; a weak D match, TRBD1 (6 bases). Between the trimmed V and J ends, which lost 1 base and 0 bases, there was a span of 9 bases. The CDR3 runs 15 residues. Germline assignment: CDR1 SGHDN and CDR2 FVKESK. CDR3 nucleotides: TGTGCCAGCAGCCAAGTGCAGGGGATGAACACTGAAGCTTTCTTT. This codes for CASSQVQGMNTEAFF.

This clone has more than one count but fewer than ten. The V and J genes are TRBV6-1 and TRBJ1-4; D remains ambiguous. Germline CDR1 reads MNHNS; CDR2 reads SASEGT. This CDR3 region has 16 residues. Trimming stripped 1 base from V and 0 bases from J, with 9 bases between. The CDR3 spells CASSEVPFPTNEKLFF. The CDR3 bases are TGTGCCAGCAGTGAAGTGCCCTTTCCAACTAATGAAAAACTGTTTTTT.

Of note for this clone: The same CDR3 is also encoded by other DNA sequences in this sample. This sequence joins TRBV28 and TRBJ2-6; D gene uncertain. The V end was cut by 3 bases, the J end by 1 base, with 1 base between. CDR1 is MDHEN and CDR2 is SYDVKM in the germline V gene. CDR3 length: 13 amino acids. CDR3 amino acids: CASSFSGANVLTF. In DNA form, the CDR3 reads TGTGCCAGCAGTTTTTCTGGGGCCAACGTCCTGACTTTC.

V gene TRBV3-1 (or the pseudogene TRBV3-2) combines with J gene TRBJ1-6; D may be TRBD1 (6 bases). CDR3 length: 14 amino acids. The germline V gene encodes CDR1 LGHDT and CDR2 YNNKEL (reference sequence). V shed 6 bases and J shed 4 bases, with 10 bases lying between them. CDR3 region: CASSLGQYNSPLHF. CDR3 DNA sequence: TGTGCCAGCAGTCTCGGACAGTATAATTCACCCCTCCACTTT.

J is TRBJ2-7 and V is TRBV7-8; the match to TRBD1 covers 7 bases. The CDR3 is 16 amino acids. Germline V lookup: CDR1 SGHVS, CDR2 FQNEAQ. J gave up 3 bases and V 0 bases, and 8 bases lay outside the gene matches. The CDR3 DNA follows: TGTGCCAGCAGCTTAGCTCAGACAGGGAATCTCTACGAGCAGTACTTC. Amino acid sequence: CASSLAQTGNLYEQYF. The full variable domain, in which reference TRBV7-8 and TRBJ2-7 provide the parts outside the CDR3, is GAGVSQSPRYKVAKRGQDVALRCDPISGHVSLFWYQQALGQGPEFLTYFQNEAQLDKSGLPSDRFFAERPEGSVSTLKIQRTQQEDSAVYLCASSLAQTGNLYEQYFGPGTRLTVT.

This chain uses TRBV7-9 with TRBJ2-2; a weak D match, TRBD2 (5 bases). Germline CDR1 and CDR2: SEHNR and FQNEAQ (reference sequence). The CDR3 length is 16 residues. With 2 bases removed from V and 2 bases from J, the gap between germline ends came to 12 bases. The CDR3 bases are TGTGCCAGCAGCTTACTTCCAGCGGCAAACACCGGGGAGCTGTTTTTT. This sequence encodes CASSLLPAANTGELFF.

This chain links TRBV7-2 with TRBJ1-1; unclear D gene. The CDR3 extends over 14 amino acids. Trimming took 2 bases from V and 3 from J, leaving 10 bases between them. CDR1 is SGHTA and CDR2 is FQGNSA in the germline V gene. The CDR3 DNA is TGTGCCAGCAGCTTACCGGGCAGCTACACTGAAGCTTTCTTT. Protein product: CASSLPGSYTEAFF.

J is TRBJ2-5 and V is TRBV21-1. TRBV21-1 is labeled a pseudogene. There are 15 residues in the CDR3. The CDR3 loop is CASKERGERQETQYF. CDR3 DNA sequence: TGTGCCAGCAAAGAAAGGGGGGAGAGACAAGAGACCCAGTACTTC.

The genes are TRBV5-4 and TRBJ1-4; the match to TRBD1 covers 9 bases. CDR1 and CDR2 (germline): SGHNT, YYREEE (reference sequence). Unmatched junction bases numbered 2, after V lost 2 bases and J lost 6 bases. The CDR3 length is 14 residues. The CDR3 loop reads CASSLQGAHEKLFF. Written as DNA, the CDR3 is TGTGCCAGCAGCTTACAGGGGGCGCATGAAAAACTGTTTTTT.

V is TRBV18 and J is TRBJ1-2; 7 bases agree with TRBD1. After removal of 6 bases from V and 0 bases from J, the junction contained 10 bases not matched to a gene. Germline-derived CDR1 and CDR2 are KGHSH and LQKENI. This CDR3 is 16 amino acids long. The CDR3 coding sequence is TGTGCCAGCTCGTTTCAGCGCGGGACAGCTAACTATGGCTACACCTTC. It codes for CASSFQRGTANYGYTF.

The CDR3 sequence: CASGMSLNTEAFF. In nucleotides, the CDR3 is TGTGCCAGCGGCATGAGCCTGAACACTGAAGCTTTCTTT. The rearrangement joins TRBV27 to TRBJ1-1; D not certain. This CDR3 region has 13 residues. Germline V gives CDR1 MNHEY, CDR2 SMNVEV (reference sequence). V shed 8 bases and J shed 0 bases, with 10 bases lying between them.

V and J are TRBV2 and TRBJ2-3; D gene unclear. Looked up from germline, CDR1 is SNHLY and CDR2 is FYNNEI. The CDR3 is 15 residues long. The germline V and J ends were trimmed by 6 bases and 0 bases, with 13 bases remaining between them. CDR3 sequence reads: CASRELLTSTDTQYF. As DNA, the CDR3 is TGTGCCAGCAGAGAACTTTTAACAAGCACAGATACGCAGTATTTT.

To note about this clone: This sample includes further DNA sequences coding for the same CDR3. This sequence joins TRBV18 and TRBJ2-7, with D perhaps TRBD2 (5 bases). Trimming took off 6 bases at V and 3 bases at J, with 9 bases between the two ends. In germline, CDR1 is KGHSH, CDR2 LQKENI. The CDR3 is made up of 12 amino acids. CDR3 nucleotide sequence: TGTGCCAGCTCGCGGACTGACTACGAGCAGTACTTC. It encodes CASSRTDYEQYF.

The chain recombines TRBV4-2 with TRBJ2-1; 8 positions agree with TRBD2. The germline gives CDR1 LGHNA, CDR2 YNFKEQ. V dropped 1 base and J dropped 9; count of bases not matched to a gene: 11. The CDR3 consists of 16 residues. CDR3: CASSQGITGGPGEQFF. The CDR3 DNA reads as TGTGCCAGCAGCCAAGGTATCACGGGGGGGCCAGGTGAGCAGTTCTTC.

The CDR3 region is CASSRLGYEQYF. In DNA form, the CDR3 reads TGTGCCAGCAGTCGGCTGGGATACGAGCAGTACTTC. The V and J genes are TRBV28 and TRBJ2-7; D is ambiguous. Trimming cost V 5 bases and J 4 bases, with 9 bases left between them. Germline CDR1 is MDHEN and CDR2 is SYDVKM. This CDR3 region has 12 residues.

J is TRBJ2-5 and V is TRBV6-5; no clear D gene. The CDR3 consists of 12 residues. Germline V gene data show CDR1 as MNHEY and CDR2 as SVGAGI. Trimming left V 6 bases short and J 7 bases short, with 12 bases between. As DNA, the CDR3 is TGTGCCAGCAGGGGCTCCGTGGGGACCCAGTACTTC. Protein sequence: CASRGSVGTQYF.

The chain combines TRBV28 with TRBJ2-3, with TRBD1 as a possible D gene (5 bases). CDR3 length: 13 residues. Germline CDR1 reads MDHEN; CDR2 reads SYDVKM. The germline V and J ends were trimmed by 8 bases and 0 bases, with 9 bases remaining between them. The CDR3 loop reads CASHDSSTDTQYF. The CDR3 DNA is TGTGCCAGCCACGACAGTAGCACAGATACGCAGTATTTT.

The chain combines TRBV7-5 with TRBJ1-2; the listed D gene, TRBD1, was not tested against the DNA. TRBV7-5 is marked as a pseudogene. The CDR3 is 14 residues long. The CDR3 region has the DNA TGTGTCAGAAGCCCTCGGGACAGTAACTATGGCTACACCTTC. Protein product: CVRSPRDSNYGYTF.

The chain links TRBV6-2 or TRBV6-3 to TRBJ1-5, with a tentative D call TRBD1 (5 bases). CDR1 is MNHEY, CDR2 SVGEGT, per germline. V was pared by 2 bases and J by 3 bases, with 11 bases between. The CDR3 is 15 amino acids. CDR3 amino acids: CASSYIGGYNQPQHF. CDR3 nucleotides: TGTGCCAGCAGTTACATCGGGGGGTACAATCAGCCCCAGCATTTT.

This clone came up a few times. V and J are TRBV4-3 and TRBJ1-6, with 7 bases that match TRBD1. CDR3 length: 14 amino acids. V was clipped by 2 bases and J by 10 bases; unmatched bases: 5. Germline assignment: CDR1 LGHNA and CDR2 YSLEER. CDR3 nucleotide sequence: TGCGCCAGCAGCCAAACAGGGGTTACCTCACCCCTCCACTTT. Its translation: CASSQTGVTSPLHF.

This clone has just one count. The chain links TRBV28 to TRBJ1-2; D gene unclear. V gave up 6 bases and J gave up 8 bases, with 19 bases separating them. The germline V gene has CDR1 MDHEN and CDR2 SYDVKM. CDR3 size: 14 residues. CDR3 loop: CASSPPASTPGYTF. CDR3 sequence (DNA): TGTGCCAGCAGCCCGCCGGCCTCGACTCCGGGCTACACCTTC.

This clone has only a few counts. The gene calls are TRBV12-3 or TRBV12-4 and TRBJ2-1; D might be TRBD1 (6 bases). The CDR3 covers 13 residues. With 4 bases removed from V and 8 bases from J, the gap between germline ends came to 12 bases. This CDR3 reads CASSSDSRDEQFF. The CDR3 region has the DNA TGTGCCAGCAGTTCGGACAGTAGGGATGAGCAGTTCTTC.

The chain joins TRBV6-5 to TRBJ2-7, with D perhaps matching TRBD1 (6 bases). CDR3 length: 11 amino acids. Germline-derived CDR1 and CDR2 are MNHEY and SVGAGI. Between the trimmed V and J ends, which lost 6 bases and 5 bases, there was a span of 8 bases. CDR3 sequence: CASRRDNEQYF. For the CDR3, the DNA is TGTGCCAGCAGACGGGACAACGAGCAGTACTTC.

This clone was found a few times. The chain employs TRBV7-9 and TRBJ1-3; a possible D gene is TRBD1 (5 bases). CDR1 SEHNR and CDR2 FQNEAQ come from the germline V gene (reference sequence). Trimming took 5 bases from V and 0 from J, leaving 11 bases between them. CDR3 length: 15 amino acids. The CDR3 loop is CASSPGRNSGNTIYF. CDR3 DNA: TGTGCCAGCAGCCCGGGACGTAACTCTGGAAACACCATATATTTT. The complete variable domain, with remaining parts taken from reference TRBV7-9 and TRBJ1-3, reads DTGVSQNPRHKITKRGQNVTFRCDPISEHNRLYWYRQTLGQGPEFLTYFQNEAQLEKSRLLSDRFSAERPKGSFSTLEIQRTEQGDSAMYLCASSPGRNSGNTIYFGEGSWLTVV.